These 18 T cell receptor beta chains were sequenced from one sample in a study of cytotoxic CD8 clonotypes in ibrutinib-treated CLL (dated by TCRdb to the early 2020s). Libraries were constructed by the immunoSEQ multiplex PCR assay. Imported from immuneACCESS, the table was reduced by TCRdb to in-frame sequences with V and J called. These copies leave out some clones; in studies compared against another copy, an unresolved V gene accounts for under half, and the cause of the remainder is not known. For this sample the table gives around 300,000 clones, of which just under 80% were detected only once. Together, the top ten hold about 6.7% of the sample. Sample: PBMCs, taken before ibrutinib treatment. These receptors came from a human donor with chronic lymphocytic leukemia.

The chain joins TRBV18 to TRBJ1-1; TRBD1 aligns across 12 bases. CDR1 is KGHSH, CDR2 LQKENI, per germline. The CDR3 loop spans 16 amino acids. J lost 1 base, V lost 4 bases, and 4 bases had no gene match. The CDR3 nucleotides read TGTGCCAGCTCACGGGACAGGGGGCTTGCGAACACTGAAGCTTTCTTT. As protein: CASSRDRGLANTEAFF.

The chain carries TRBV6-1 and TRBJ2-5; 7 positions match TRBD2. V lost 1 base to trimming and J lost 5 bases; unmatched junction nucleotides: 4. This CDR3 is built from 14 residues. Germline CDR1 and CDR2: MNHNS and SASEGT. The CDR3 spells CASSEGGSSETQYF. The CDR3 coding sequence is TGTGCCAGCAGTGAAGGCGGGAGCTCGGAGACCCAGTACTTC.

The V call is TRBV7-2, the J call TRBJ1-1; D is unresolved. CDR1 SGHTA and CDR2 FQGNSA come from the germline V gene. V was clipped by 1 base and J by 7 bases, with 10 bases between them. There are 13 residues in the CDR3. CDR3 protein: CASSLGAPVEAFF. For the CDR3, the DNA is TGTGCCAGCAGCTTAGGGGCCCCAGTTGAAGCTTTCTTT.

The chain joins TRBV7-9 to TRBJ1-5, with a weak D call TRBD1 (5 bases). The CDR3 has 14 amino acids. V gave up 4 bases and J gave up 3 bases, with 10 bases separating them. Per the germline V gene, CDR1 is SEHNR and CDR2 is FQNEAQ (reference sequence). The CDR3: CASSSREDNQPQHF. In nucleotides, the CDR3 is TGTGCCAGCAGCTCCAGGGAGGACAATCAGCCCCAGCATTTT.

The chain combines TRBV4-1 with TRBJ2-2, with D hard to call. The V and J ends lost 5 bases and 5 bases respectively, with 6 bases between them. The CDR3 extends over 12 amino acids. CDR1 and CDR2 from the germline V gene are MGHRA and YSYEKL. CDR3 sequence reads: CASSYGTGELFF. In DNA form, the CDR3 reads TGCGCCAGCAGCTACGGTACCGGGGAGCTGTTTTTT.

CDR3 sequence: CASSQGEGRVGTQYF. The CDR3, as DNA: TGTGCCAGCAGCCAAGGGGAGGGGCGGGTTGGGACCCAGTACTTC. The chain recombines TRBV4-2 with TRBJ2-5, with 7 bases identical to TRBD2. The CDR3 loop spans 15 amino acids. Germline lookup yields CDR1 LGHNA and CDR2 YNFKEQ. The V segment lost 1 base and the J segment 7 bases; nucleotides outside the gene matches: 9.

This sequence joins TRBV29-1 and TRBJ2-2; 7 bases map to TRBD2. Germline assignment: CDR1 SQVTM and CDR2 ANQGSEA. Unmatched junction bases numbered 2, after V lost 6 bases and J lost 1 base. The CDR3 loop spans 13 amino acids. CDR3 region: CSVRGGNTGELFF. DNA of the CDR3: TGCAGCGTACGCGGGGGGAACACCGGGGAGCTGTTTTTT.

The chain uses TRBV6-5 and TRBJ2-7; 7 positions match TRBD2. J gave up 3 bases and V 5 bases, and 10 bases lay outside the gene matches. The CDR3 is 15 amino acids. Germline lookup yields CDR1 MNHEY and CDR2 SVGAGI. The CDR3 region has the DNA TGTGCCAGCAGTCCGTCCGGGACTACCGGCTACGAGCAGTACTTC. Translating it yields CASSPSGTTGYEQYF.

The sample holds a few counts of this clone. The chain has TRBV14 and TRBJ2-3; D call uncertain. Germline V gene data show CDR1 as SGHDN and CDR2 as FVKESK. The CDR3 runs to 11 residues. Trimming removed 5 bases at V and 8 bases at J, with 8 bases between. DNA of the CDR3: TGTGCCAGCAGCGCGTTTGGTACGCAGTATTTT. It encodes CASSAFGTQYF.

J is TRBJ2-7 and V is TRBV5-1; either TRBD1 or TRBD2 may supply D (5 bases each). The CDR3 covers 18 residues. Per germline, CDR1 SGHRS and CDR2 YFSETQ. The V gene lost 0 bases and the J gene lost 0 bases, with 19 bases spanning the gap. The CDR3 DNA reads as TGCGCCAGCAGCTTGGTGGTGGGGTCGGGGCTGTACTCCTACGAGCAGTACTTC. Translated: CASSLVVGSGLYSYEQYF.

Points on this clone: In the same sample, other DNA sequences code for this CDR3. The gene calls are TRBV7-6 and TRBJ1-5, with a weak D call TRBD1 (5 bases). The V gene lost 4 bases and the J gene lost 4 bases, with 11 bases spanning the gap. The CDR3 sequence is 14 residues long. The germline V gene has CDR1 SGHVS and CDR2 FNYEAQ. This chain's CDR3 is CASSSGGGNQPQHF. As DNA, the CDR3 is TGTGCCAGCAGCTCGGGGGGAGGAAATCAGCCCCAGCATTTT.

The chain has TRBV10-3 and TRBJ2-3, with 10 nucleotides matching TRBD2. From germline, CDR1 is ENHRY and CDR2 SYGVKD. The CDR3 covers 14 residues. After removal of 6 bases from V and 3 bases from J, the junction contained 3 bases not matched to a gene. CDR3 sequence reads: CAISPSGSTDTQYF. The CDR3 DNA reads TGTGCCATCAGCCCTAGCGGGAGTACAGATACGCAGTATTTT.

This CDR3 reads CASSPDSYNEQFF. In DNA, the CDR3 is TGTGCCAGCAGCCCGGACTCATACAATGAGCAGTTCTTC. The chain uses TRBV7-3 and TRBJ2-1, with a possible D match to TRBD2 (5 bases). The ends were cut back, 5 bases at V and 4 bases at J, with 9 bases in the middle. Germline assignment: CDR1 SGHTA and CDR2 FQGTGA. The CDR3 spans 13 residues.

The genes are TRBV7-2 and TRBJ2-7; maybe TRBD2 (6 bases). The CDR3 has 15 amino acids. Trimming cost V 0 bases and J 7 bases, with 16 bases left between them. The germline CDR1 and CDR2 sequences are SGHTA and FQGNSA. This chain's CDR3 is CASSLAVEGSWEQYF. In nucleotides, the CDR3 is TGTGCCAGCAGCTTAGCGGTGGAGGGATCCTGGGAGCAGTACTTC.

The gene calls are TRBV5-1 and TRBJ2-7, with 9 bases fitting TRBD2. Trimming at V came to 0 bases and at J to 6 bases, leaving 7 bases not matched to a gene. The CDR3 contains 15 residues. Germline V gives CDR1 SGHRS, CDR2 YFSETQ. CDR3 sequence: CASSLVASGTREQYF. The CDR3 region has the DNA TGCGCCAGCAGCTTGGTGGCTAGCGGGACGCGCGAGCAGTACTTC.

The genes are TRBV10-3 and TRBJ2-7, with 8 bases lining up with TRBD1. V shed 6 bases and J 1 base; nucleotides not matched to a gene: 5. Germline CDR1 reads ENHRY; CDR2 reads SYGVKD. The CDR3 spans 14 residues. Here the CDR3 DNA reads TGTGCCATCAGGAGGGACAGGACTTCCTACGAGCAGTACTTC. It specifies CAIRRDRTSYEQYF.

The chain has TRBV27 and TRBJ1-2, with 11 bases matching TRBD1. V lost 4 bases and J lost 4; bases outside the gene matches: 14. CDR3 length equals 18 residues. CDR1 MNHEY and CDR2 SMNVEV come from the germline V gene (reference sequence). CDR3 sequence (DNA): TGTGCCAGCAGTTCCTTTCGGACAGGGGGCCTTCTCTCCTATGGCTACACCTTC. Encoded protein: CASSSFRTGGLLSYGYTF.

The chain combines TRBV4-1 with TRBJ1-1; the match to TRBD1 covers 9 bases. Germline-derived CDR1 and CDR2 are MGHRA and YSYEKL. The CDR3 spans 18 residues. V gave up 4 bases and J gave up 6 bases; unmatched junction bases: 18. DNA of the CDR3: TGCGCCAGCAGCCGCCCATGGTCTCTAGACAGGGGGATGGCTGAAGCTTTCTTT. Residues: CASSRPWSLDRGMAEAFF.